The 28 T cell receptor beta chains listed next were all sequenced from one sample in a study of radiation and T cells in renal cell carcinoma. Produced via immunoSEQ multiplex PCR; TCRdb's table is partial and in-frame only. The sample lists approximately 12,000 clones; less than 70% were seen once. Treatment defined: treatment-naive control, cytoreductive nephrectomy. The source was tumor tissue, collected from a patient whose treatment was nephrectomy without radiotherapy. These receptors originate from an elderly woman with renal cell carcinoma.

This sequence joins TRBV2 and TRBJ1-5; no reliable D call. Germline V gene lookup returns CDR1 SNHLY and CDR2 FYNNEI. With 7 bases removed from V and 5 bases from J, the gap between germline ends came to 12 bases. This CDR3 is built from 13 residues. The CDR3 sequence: CASILALDQPQHF. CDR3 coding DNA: TGTGCCAGCATCCTCGCCCTAGATCAGCCCCAGCATTTT.

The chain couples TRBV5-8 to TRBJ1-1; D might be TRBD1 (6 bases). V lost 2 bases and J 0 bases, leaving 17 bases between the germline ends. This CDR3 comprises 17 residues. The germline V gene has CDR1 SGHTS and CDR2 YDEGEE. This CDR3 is CASSLDGTGRMNTEAFF. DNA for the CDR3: TGTGCCAGCAGCTTAGACGGAACAGGGAGAATGAACACTGAAGCTTTCTTT.

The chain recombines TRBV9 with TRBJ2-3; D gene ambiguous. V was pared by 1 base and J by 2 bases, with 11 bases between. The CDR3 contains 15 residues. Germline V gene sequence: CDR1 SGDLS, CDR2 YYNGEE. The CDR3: CASSVKTVYTDTQYF. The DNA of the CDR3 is TGTGCCAGCAGCGTAAAAACAGTGTACACAGATACGCAGTATTTT.

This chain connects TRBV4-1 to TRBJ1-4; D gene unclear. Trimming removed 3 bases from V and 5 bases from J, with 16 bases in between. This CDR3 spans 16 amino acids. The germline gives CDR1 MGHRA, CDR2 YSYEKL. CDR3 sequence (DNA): TGCGCCAGCAGCCAGGAACCCGGGTTCTTGAATGAAAAACTGTTTTTT. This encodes CASSQEPGFLNEKLFF.

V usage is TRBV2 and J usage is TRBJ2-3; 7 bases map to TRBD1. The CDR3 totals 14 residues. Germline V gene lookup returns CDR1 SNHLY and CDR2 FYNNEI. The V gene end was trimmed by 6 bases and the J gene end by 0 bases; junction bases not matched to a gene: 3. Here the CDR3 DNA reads TGTGCCAGCAGGACAGGGCCTAGCACAGATACGCAGTATTTT. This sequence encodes CASRTGPSTDTQYF.

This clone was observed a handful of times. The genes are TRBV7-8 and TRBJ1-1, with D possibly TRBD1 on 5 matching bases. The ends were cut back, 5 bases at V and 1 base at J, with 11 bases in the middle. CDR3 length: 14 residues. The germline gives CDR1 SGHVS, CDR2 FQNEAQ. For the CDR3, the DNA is TGTGCCAGCAGCGCGACAGAAACGAACACTGAAGCTTTCTTT. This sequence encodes CASSATETNTEAFF.

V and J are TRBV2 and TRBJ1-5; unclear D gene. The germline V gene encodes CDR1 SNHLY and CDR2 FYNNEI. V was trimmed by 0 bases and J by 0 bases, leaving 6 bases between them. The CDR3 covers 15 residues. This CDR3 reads CASSEAPSSNQPQHF. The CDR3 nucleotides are TGTGCCAGCAGTGAAGCCCCCAGTAGCAATCAGCCCCAGCATTTT.

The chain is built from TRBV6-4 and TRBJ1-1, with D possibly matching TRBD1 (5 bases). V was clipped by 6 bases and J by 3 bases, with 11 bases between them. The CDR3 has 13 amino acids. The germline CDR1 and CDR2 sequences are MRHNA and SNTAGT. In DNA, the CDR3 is TGTGCCAGCAGGGGGCAGGGTGACACTGAAGCTTTCTTT. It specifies CASRGQGDTEAFF.

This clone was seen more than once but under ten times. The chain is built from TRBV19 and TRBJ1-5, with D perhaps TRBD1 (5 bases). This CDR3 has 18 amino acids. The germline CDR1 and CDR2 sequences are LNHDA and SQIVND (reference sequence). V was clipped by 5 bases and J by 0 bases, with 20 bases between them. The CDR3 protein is CASSPPDQTVYSNQPQHF. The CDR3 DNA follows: TGTGCCAGTAGTCCACCCGACCAGACAGTTTATAGCAATCAGCCCCAGCATTTT.

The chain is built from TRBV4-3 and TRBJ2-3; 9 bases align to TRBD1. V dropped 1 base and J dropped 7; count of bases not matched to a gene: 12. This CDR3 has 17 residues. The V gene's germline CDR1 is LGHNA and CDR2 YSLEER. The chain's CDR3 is CASSQGSGTGSLNTQYF. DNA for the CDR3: TGCGCCAGCAGCCAAGGCAGCGGGACAGGGTCTTTAAATACGCAGTATTTT.

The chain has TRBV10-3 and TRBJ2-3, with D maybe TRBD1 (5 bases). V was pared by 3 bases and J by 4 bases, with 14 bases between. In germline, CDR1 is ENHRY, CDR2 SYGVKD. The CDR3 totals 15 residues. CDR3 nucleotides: TGTGCCATCAGTGAAGAAGGGGCGCGATCAGATACGCAGTATTTT. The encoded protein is CAISEEGARSDTQYF.

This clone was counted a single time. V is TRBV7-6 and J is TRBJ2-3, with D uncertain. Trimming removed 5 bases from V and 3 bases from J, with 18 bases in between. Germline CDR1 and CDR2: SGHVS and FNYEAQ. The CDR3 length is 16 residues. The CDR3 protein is CASSPDHAIRTDTQYF. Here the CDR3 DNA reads TGTGCCAGCAGCCCCGACCACGCGATTAGAACAGATACGCAGTATTTT. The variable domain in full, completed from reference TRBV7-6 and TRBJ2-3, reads GAGVSQSPRYKVTKRGQDVALRCDPISGHVSLYWYRQALGQGPEFLTYFNYEAQQDKSGLPNDRFSAERPEGSISTLTIQRTEQRDSAMYRCASSPDHAIRTDTQYFGPGTRLTVL.

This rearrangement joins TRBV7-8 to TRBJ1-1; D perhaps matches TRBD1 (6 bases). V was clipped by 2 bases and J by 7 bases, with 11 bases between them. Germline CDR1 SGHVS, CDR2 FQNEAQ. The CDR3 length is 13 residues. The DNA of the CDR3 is TGTGCCAGCAGCTTACGACAGGATGTTGAAGCTTTCTTT. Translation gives CASSLRQDVEAFF.

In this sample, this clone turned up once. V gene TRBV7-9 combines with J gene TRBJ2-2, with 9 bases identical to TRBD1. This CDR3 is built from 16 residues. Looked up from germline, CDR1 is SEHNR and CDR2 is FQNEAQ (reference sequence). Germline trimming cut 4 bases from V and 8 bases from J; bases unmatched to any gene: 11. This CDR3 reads CASSSAGQGTAGELFF. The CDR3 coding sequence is TGTGCCAGCAGCTCCGCGGGACAGGGAACGGCAGGGGAGCTGTTTTTT.

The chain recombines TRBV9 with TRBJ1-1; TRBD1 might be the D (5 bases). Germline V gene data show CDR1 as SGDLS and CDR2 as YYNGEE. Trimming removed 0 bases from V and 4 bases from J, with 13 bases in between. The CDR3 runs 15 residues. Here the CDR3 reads CASSVGGGVGTEAFF. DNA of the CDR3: TGTGCCAGCAGCGTAGGCGGGGGAGTGGGCACTGAAGCTTTCTTT.

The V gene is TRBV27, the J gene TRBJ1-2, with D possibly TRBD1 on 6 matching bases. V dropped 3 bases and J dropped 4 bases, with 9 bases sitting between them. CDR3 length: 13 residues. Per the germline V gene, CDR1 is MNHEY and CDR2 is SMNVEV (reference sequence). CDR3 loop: CASSFQDSYGYTF. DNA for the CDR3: TGTGCCAGCAGTTTTCAGGACAGCTATGGCTACACCTTC.

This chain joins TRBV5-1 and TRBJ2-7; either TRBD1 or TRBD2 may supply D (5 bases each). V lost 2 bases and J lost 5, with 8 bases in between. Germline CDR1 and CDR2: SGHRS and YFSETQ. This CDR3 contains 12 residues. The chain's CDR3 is CASSFQGHEQYF. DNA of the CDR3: TGCGCCAGCAGCTTTCAGGGACACGAGCAGTACTTC.

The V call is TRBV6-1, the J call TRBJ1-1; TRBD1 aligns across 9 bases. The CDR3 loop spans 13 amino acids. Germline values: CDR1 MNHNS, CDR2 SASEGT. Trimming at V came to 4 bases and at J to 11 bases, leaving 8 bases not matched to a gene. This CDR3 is CASSGIQGARAFF. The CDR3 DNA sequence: TGTGCCAGCAGTGGTATACAGGGGGCAAGGGCTTTCTTT.

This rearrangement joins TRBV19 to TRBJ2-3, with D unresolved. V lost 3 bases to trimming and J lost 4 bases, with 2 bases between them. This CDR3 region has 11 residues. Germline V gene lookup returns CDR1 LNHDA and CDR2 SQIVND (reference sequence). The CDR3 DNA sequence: TGTGCCAGTAGTATTTCAGATACGCAGTATTTT. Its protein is CASSISDTQYF.

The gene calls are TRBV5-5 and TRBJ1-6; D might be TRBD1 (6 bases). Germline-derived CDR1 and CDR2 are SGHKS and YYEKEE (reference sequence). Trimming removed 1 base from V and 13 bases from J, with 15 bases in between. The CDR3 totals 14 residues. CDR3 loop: CASSLTGMESPLHF. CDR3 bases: TGTGCCAGCAGCTTGACAGGGATGGAATCCCCCCTCCACTTT.

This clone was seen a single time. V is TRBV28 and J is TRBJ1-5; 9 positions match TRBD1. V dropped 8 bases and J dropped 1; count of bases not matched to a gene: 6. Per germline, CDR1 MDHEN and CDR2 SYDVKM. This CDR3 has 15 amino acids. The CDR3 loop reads CASAYRGPSNQPQHF. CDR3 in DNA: TGTGCCAGCGCCTACAGGGGGCCGAGCAATCAGCCCCAGCATTTT.

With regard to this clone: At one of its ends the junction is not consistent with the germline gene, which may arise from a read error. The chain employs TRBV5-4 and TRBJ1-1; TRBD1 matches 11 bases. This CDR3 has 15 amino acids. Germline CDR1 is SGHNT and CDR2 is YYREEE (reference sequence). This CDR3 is CASSLDRGLLTEAFF. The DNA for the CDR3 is TGTGCCAGCAGTTTGGACAGGGGGCTTTTAACTGAAGCTTTCTTT.

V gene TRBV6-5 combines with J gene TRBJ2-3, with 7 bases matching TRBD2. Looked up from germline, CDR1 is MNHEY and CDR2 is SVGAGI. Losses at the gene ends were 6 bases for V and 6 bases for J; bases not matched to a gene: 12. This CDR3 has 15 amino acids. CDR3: CASRGGWPDSDTQYF. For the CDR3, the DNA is TGTGCCAGCAGGGGGGGGTGGCCCGATTCCGATACGCAGTATTTT.

In DNA form, the CDR3 reads TGCAGCGTTGGGGTGGGCGCGACAGATACGCAGTATTTT. It is translated as CSVGVGATDTQYF. This chain uses TRBV29-1 with TRBJ2-3, with unresolved D. CDR3 length: 13 amino acids. Trimming stripped 4 bases from V and 3 bases from J, with 11 bases between. Germline V gene data show CDR1 as SQVTM and CDR2 as ANQGSEA.

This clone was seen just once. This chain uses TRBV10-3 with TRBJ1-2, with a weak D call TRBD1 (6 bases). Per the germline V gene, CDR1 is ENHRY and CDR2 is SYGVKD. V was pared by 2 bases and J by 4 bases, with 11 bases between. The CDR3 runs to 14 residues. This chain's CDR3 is CAISEGGRTYGYTF. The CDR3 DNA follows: TGTGCCATCAGTGAGGGGGGCAGAACCTATGGCTACACCTTC.

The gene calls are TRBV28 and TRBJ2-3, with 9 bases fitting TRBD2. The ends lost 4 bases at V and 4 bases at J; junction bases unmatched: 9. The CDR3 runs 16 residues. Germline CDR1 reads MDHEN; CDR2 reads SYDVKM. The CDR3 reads CASSSRRGGLSDTQYF. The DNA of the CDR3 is TGTGCCAGCAGTTCCCGGCGGGGGGGCCTTTCAGATACGCAGTATTTT. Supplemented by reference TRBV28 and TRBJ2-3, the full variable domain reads DVKVTQSSRYLVKRTGEKVFLECVQDMDHENMFWYRQDPGLGLRLIYFSYDVKMKEKGDIPEGYSVSREKKERFSLILESASTNQTSMYLCASSSRRGGLSDTQYFGPGTRLTVL.

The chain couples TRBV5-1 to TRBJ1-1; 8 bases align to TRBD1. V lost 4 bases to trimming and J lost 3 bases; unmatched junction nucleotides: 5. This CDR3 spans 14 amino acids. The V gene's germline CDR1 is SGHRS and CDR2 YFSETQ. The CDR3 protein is CASSPRTGHTEAFF. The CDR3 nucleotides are TGCGCCAGCAGCCCTAGGACAGGGCACACTGAAGCTTTCTTT.

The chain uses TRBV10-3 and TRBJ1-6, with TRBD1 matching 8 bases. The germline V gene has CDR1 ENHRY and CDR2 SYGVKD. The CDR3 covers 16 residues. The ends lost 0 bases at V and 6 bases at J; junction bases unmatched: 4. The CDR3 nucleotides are TGTGCCATCAGTGAGTCGGCAGACAGGGGTAATTCACCCCTCCACTTT. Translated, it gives CAISESADRGNSPLHF.